The next 9 T cell receptor beta chains were all read from a single sample in a study of blood T cell repertoires in COVID-19. The method was immunoSEQ multiplex PCR; TCRdb's version includes in-frame clones alone and lacks a portion of them. Here the sample spans about 500,000 clones, roughly 87% being singletons. The source material was PBMCs or T cells enriched from blood (not recorded which). The receptors stem from a young woman who had recovered from COVID-19.

The CDR3 sequence is CASSLNSETYGYTF. The DNA of the CDR3 is TGTGCCAGCAGCTTAAACTCCGAAACCTATGGCTACACCTTC. The chain couples TRBV7-3 to TRBJ1-2, with D unclear. The CDR3 loop spans 14 amino acids. Germline-derived CDR1 and CDR2 are SGHTA and FQGTGA. Between the trimmed V and J ends, which lost 1 base and 4 bases, there was a span of 10 bases.

The chain employs TRBV5-4 and TRBJ2-3, with TRBD1 matching 9 bases. The length of the CDR3 is 15 residues. V was clipped by 0 bases and J by 7 bases; unmatched bases: 6. CDR1 and CDR2 (germline): SGHNT, YYREEE (reference sequence). Here the CDR3 DNA reads TGTGCCAGCAGCTTGGACGGACAGGGGTCAAATACGCAGTATTTT. It codes for CASSLDGQGSNTQYF.

The chain has TRBV7-2 and TRBJ1-5; TRBD1 aligns across 10 bases. The CDR3 is 15 amino acids. The ends lost 1 base at V and 5 bases at J; junction bases unmatched: 2. The germline V gene has CDR1 SGHTA and CDR2 FQGNSA. The DNA for the CDR3 is TGTGCCAGCAGCTTAGTAGGGACAGGGGATCAGCCCCAGCATTTT. It codes for CASSLVGTGDQPQHF.

V usage is TRBV9 and J usage is TRBJ1-6; D is unclear. The germline V gene has CDR1 SGDLS and CDR2 YYNGEE. The V gene lost 0 bases and the J gene lost 8 bases, with 12 bases spanning the gap. There are 15 residues in the CDR3. This CDR3 reads CASSVAGWRDSPLHF. In nucleotides, the CDR3 is TGTGCCAGCAGCGTAGCGGGTTGGAGGGATTCACCCCTCCACTTT.

CDR3 bases: TGTGCCACCAGCCCTGACGGGGGGACGGGCGAGACCCAGTACTTC. Protein: CATSPDGGTGETQYF. The J gene is TRBJ2-5, the V gene TRBV15; TRBD2 matches 7 bases. V shed 5 bases, J shed 5 bases, and the junction held 11 bases outside the gene matches. CDR1 and CDR2 from the germline V gene are LNHNV and YYDKDF (reference sequence). The CDR3 sequence is 15 residues long.

The sample holds a few counts of this clone. The rearrangement links TRBV23-1 to TRBJ1-2; possibly TRBD1 for D (5 bases). TRBV23-1 is marked as an open reading frame, function uncertain. V was shortened by 0 bases and J by 0 bases, with 17 bases between the two germline ends. The CDR3 length is 18 residues. CDR3: CASSQSPPCRAPNYGYTF. CDR3 DNA: TGCGCCAGCAGTCAATCGCCCCCGTGCAGGGCCCCTAACTATGGCTACACCTTC.

This chain uses TRBV23-1 with TRBJ1-4; D is undetermined. TRBV23-1 is an ORF for which the function is uncertain. Deletions cut 3 bases from V and 1 base from J, with 6 bases between. The length of the CDR3 is 14 residues. The CDR3 spells CASSHGVTNEKLFF. The CDR3 coding sequence is TGCGCCAGCAGTCACGGGGTAACTAATGAAAAACTGTTTTTT.

This chain uses TRBV11-2 with TRBJ1-1; 10 positions match TRBD1. V trimming: 1 base; J trimming: 1 base; junction bases outside the gene matches: 6. The CDR3 has 17 residues. Germline loops: CDR1 SGHAT, CDR2 FQNNGV. The CDR3 nucleotides are TGTGCCAGCAGCTTAGTAGGACAGGGGGTTCCGAACACTGAAGCTTTCTTT. This translates into CASSLVGQGVPNTEAFF.

The chain's CDR3 is CASSFGGGTSPGELFF. The DNA for the CDR3 is TGTGCCAGCAGCTTCGGTGGAGGGACCTCCCCCGGGGAGCTGTTTTTT. The rearrangement joins TRBV5-4 to TRBJ2-2; maybe TRBD2 (6 bases). Per the germline V gene, CDR1 is SGHNT and CDR2 is YYREEE (reference sequence). Trimming removed 2 bases at V and 6 bases at J, with 17 bases between. This CDR3 comprises 16 residues.